This T cell receptor (beta chain) was identified during a study of multiple sclerosis patients with progressive multifocal leukoencephalopathy. General study points: PML-onset expanded TRB clones were detectable before and during natalizumab therapy.

This clone was seen once. As yet, its antigen is unknown. Indicated time point: time of PML onset. With 5 bases removed from V and 4 bases from J, the gap between germline ends came to 15 bases. The CDR3 has 15 amino acids. The germline gives CDR1 LNHDA, CDR2 SQIVND (reference sequence). Measured with immunoSEQ multiplex PCR; TCRdb has only the in-frame clones, and not every one. The sample holds 30,000 or so clones; roughly 87% are singletons and the top ten take about 6%. The chain couples TRBV19 to TRBJ1-5, with D tentatively TRBD1 (5 bases). The sequenced sample was PBMCs, obtained from a patient treated with natalizumab. This TCR was sampled from a woman in her 40s with progressive multifocal leukoencephalopathy. The DNA for the CDR3 is TGTGCCAGTAGTCCTCCAGGGCACCCTAATCAGCCCCAGCATTTT. Encoded protein: CASSPPGHPNQPQHF.